Listed here are 18 T cell receptor beta chains from one sample, sequenced in a study of blood T cell repertoires in COVID-19. Libraries were prepared by immunoSEQ multiplex PCR; TCRdb keeps only in-frame clonotypes and omits some of them. This repertoire shows under 300,000 clones, approximately 86% found once; its top ten account for around 12%. Sequenced material: peripheral blood. The receptor set was obtained from a woman aged 70 to 79 with COVID-19, enrolled during active disease.

The chain combines TRBV12-3 or TRBV12-4 with TRBJ1-6; the D gene is possibly TRBD1 (5 bases). V was trimmed by 6 bases and J by 11 bases, leaving 14 bases between them. This CDR3 comprises 13 residues. The CDR3 DNA reads as TGTGCCAGCAGCCTGGGGCAGGTAACACCCCTCCACTTT. Amino acids: CASSLGQVTPLHF.

V is TRBV9 and J is TRBJ2-3; tentatively, D is TRBD2 (5 bases). The CDR3 runs 14 residues. Trimming took off 0 bases at V and 6 bases at J, with 11 bases between the two ends. Germline CDR1 and CDR2: SGDLS and YYNGEE. The CDR3 DNA is TGTGCCAGCAGCGTAGGCCTAGCCGAGGATACGCAGTATTTT. Its translation: CASSVGLAEDTQYF.

This chain links TRBV19 with TRBJ2-6, with 11 bases aligning to TRBD2. V was clipped by 5 bases and J by 2 bases; unmatched bases: 11. The CDR3 length is 19 residues. CDR1 and CDR2 from the germline V gene are LNHDA and SQIVND (reference sequence). The CDR3 reads CASSSLAGGQDPGANVLTF. In nucleotides, the CDR3 is TGTGCCAGTAGTTCTCTAGCGGGGGGACAAGATCCTGGGGCCAACGTCCTGACTTTC. The variable domain in full, with the rest retrieved from reference TRBV19 and TRBJ2-6, is DGGITQSPKYLFRKEGQNVTLSCEQNLNHDAMYWYRQDPGQGLRLIYYSQIVNDFQKGDIAEGYSVSREKKESFPLTVTSAQKNPTAFYLCASSSLAGGQDPGANVLTFGAGSRLTVL.

This clone was observed a single time. The gene calls are TRBV6-1 and TRBJ1-6; D is undetermined. This CDR3 spans 15 amino acids. Germline V CDR1 and CDR2: MNHNS, SASEGT. Trimming pared 2 bases from V and 6 bases from J, leaving 11 bases between. The CDR3 spells CASSEPGRTNSPLHF. For the CDR3, the DNA is TGTGCCAGCAGTGAACCGGGGAGAACTAATTCACCCCTCCACTTT.

CDR3 sequence reads: CASTGDDRGRQPQHF. The DNA for the CDR3 is TGCGCCAGCACCGGAGATGACAGGGGACGACAGCCCCAGCATTTT. The J gene is TRBJ1-5, the V gene TRBV10-1; 8 nucleotides align to TRBD1. CDR3 length: 15 amino acids. V shed 7 bases, J shed 7 bases, and the junction held 12 bases outside the gene matches. Per germline, CDR1 WNHNN and CDR2 SYGVQD (reference sequence).

The CDR3 DNA is TGTGCCAGCAGCCAGGACAGGGGGACCGATGAGCAGTTCTTC. Its protein is CASSQDRGTDEQFF. The chain joins TRBV27 to TRBJ2-1; 10 nucleotides align to TRBD1. CDR1 and CDR2 (germline): MNHEY, SMNVEV (reference sequence). The CDR3 extends over 14 amino acids. V lost 6 bases, J lost 8 bases, and 7 bases stayed unmatched.

The V call is TRBV18, the J call TRBJ2-7; a possible D gene is TRBD2 (5 bases). CDR3 length: 14 residues. In germline, CDR1 is KGHSH, CDR2 LQKENI. Trimming pared 6 bases from V and 0 bases from J, leaving 12 bases between. CDR3 sequence: CASSLGSSSYEQYF. CDR3 sequence (DNA): TGTGCCAGCTCTTTGGGGAGCAGCTCCTACGAGCAGTACTTC. Filled out from reference TRBV18 and TRBJ2-7, the complete variable domain reads NAGVMQNPRHLVRRRGQEARLRCSPMKGHSHVYWYRQLPEEGLKFMVYLQKENIIDESGMPKERFSAEFPKEGPSILRIQQVVRGDSAAYFCASSLGSSSYEQYFGPGTRLTVT.

The chain couples TRBV6-2 or TRBV6-3 to TRBJ1-3; TRBD1 agrees at 8 bases. V was pared by 6 bases and J by 6 bases, with 7 bases of the junction left unmatched. Germline loops: CDR1 MNHEY, CDR2 SVGEGT. CDR3 length equals 14 residues. The CDR3 DNA sequence: TGTGCCAGCAGCCCGGGACAGGCCGCAAACACCATATATTTT. As protein: CASSPGQAANTIYF.

This chain uses TRBV6-2 or TRBV6-3 with TRBJ1-1, with D maybe TRBD1 (6 bases). CDR1 is MNHEY, CDR2 SVGEGT, per germline. Trimming shortened V by 5 bases and J by 5 bases, and 15 bases separated the two germline ends. The CDR3 loop spans 14 amino acids. CDR3: CASSPPTGRTEAFF. In nucleotides, the CDR3 is TGTGCCAGCAGTCCCCCTACAGGGAGAACTGAAGCTTTCTTT.

This clone occurred a few times. J is TRBJ2-5 and V is TRBV28; TRBD2 agrees at 10 bases. V gave up 6 bases and J gave up 6 bases; unmatched junction bases: 16. The length of the CDR3 is 17 residues. Germline V lookup: CDR1 MDHEN, CDR2 SYDVKM. DNA of the CDR3: TGTGCCAGCAGCCAAGGGGCGGGAGCGGGGGGGCCGAAGACCCAGTACTTC. Translating it yields CASSQGAGAGGPKTQYF. The full variable domain, with the rest looked up from reference TRBV28 and TRBJ2-5, is DVKVTQSSRYLVKRTGEKVFLECVQDMDHENMFWYRQDPGLGLRLIYFSYDVKMKEKGDIPEGYSVSREKKERFSLILESASTNQTSMYLCASSQGAGAGGPKTQYFGPGTRLLVL.

V and J are TRBV9 and TRBJ2-7, with TRBD1 as a possible D gene (6 bases). V dropped 0 bases and J dropped 0 bases, with 10 bases sitting between them. The CDR3 totals 15 residues. Per the germline V gene, CDR1 is SGDLS and CDR2 is YYNGEE. Written as DNA, the CDR3 is TGTGCCAGCAGCGTAGGGGCAGGGGACTCCTACGAGCAGTACTTC. Encoded protein: CASSVGAGDSYEQYF.

This chain joins TRBV3-1 (or the pseudogene TRBV3-2) and TRBJ1-4; D gene unclear. Trimming removed 3 bases from V and 4 bases from J, with 9 bases in between. In germline, CDR1 is LGHDT, CDR2 YNNKEL (reference sequence). This CDR3 region has 14 residues. Here the CDR3 DNA reads TGTGCCAGCAGCCATAGAGGAGATAATGAAAAACTGTTTTTT. Its protein is CASSHRGDNEKLFF.

The count of this clone is one. This rearrangement joins TRBV24-1 to TRBJ2-1, with 9 positions matching TRBD1. Per the germline V gene, CDR1 is KGHDR and CDR2 is SFDVKD. The junction had 7 bases not matched to a gene; V was cut back by 3 bases and J by 5 bases. The CDR3 consists of 16 residues. The CDR3 DNA is TGTGCCACCAGTGATCCGGGGACAGGGCCCAACAATGAGCAGTTCTTC. Its translation is CATSDPGTGPNNEQFF.

The chain recombines TRBV7-9 with TRBJ1-4; 10 bases map to TRBD1. The trim removed 5 bases at V and 5 bases at J, leaving 2 bases unmatched. CDR1 and CDR2 (germline): SEHNR, FQNEAQ (reference sequence). This CDR3 contains 14 residues. CDR3 amino acids: CASSMDRGNEKLFF. In nucleotides, the CDR3 is TGTGCCAGCAGCATGGACAGGGGGAATGAAAAACTGTTTTTT.

This clone was recorded once. The chain links TRBV6-2 or TRBV6-3 to TRBJ2-7; 11 nucleotides line up with TRBD2. With V trimmed by 4 bases and J by 0 bases, 5 bases remained unmatched. The V gene's germline CDR1 is MNHEY and CDR2 SVGEGT. The CDR3 runs 16 residues. The CDR3 region has the DNA TGTGCCAGCAGTTCCCCCGGGACTAGCGGCTCCTACGAGCAGTACTTC. It codes for CASSSPGTSGSYEQYF.

The V gene is TRBV7-2, the J gene TRBJ1-3; 8 bases align to TRBD1. The ends lost 1 base at V and 4 bases at J; junction bases unmatched: 3. The germline CDR1 and CDR2 sequences are SGHTA and FQGNSA. This CDR3 has 15 residues. The CDR3 is CASSLGQGKGNTIYF. CDR3 nucleotide sequence: TGTGCCAGCAGCTTAGGACAGGGGAAGGGAAACACCATATATTTT.

The genes are TRBV27 and TRBJ2-7; D possibly corresponds to TRBD2 (6 bases). This CDR3 has 13 residues. Trimming cost V 1 base and J 5 bases, with 9 bases left between them. CDR1 is MNHEY and CDR2 is SMNVEV in the germline V gene (reference sequence). CDR3 protein: CASSLFWGDEQYF. The CDR3 DNA reads as TGTGCCAGCAGTTTATTCTGGGGGGACGAGCAGTACTTC.

The chain is built from TRBV9 and TRBJ1-3; D is undetermined. V lost 5 bases and J 2 bases, leaving 11 bases between the germline ends. The length of the CDR3 is 14 residues. Germline lookup yields CDR1 SGDLS and CDR2 YYNGEE. The CDR3 loop is CASRGGSPGNTIYF. CDR3 sequence (DNA): TGTGCCAGCAGGGGAGGGTCGCCTGGAAACACCATATATTTT.